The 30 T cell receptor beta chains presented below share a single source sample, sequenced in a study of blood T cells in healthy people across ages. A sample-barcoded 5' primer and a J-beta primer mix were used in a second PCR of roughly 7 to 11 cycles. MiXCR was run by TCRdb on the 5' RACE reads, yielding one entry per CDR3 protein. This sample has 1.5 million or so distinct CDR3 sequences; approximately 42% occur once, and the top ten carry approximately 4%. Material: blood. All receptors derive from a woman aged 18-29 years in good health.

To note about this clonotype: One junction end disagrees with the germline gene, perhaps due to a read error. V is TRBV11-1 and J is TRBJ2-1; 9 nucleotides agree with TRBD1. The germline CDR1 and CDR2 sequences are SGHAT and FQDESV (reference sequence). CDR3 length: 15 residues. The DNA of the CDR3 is TGTGCCGGCAGCCGCCGGGACAGGGTAGGCAATGAGCAGTTCTTC. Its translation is CAGSRRDRVGNEQFF.

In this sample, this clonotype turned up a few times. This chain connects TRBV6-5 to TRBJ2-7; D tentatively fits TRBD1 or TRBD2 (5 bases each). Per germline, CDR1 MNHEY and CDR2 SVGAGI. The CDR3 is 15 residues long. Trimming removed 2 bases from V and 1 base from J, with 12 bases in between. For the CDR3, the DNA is TGTGCCAGCAGTTACGGAGGACAAGGTTCCTACGAGCAGTACTTC. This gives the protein CASSYGGQGSYEQYF.

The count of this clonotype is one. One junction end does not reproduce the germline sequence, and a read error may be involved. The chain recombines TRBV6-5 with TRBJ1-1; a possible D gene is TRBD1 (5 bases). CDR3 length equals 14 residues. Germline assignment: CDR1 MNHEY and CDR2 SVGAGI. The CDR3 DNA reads TGTGCCAGCACCGTCCCTGGGGGGAACACTGCAGCTTTCTTT. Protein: CASTVPGGNTAAFF.

CDR3 amino acids: CASSTRTANTEAFF. The CDR3 nucleotides are TGTGCCAGCAGCACCCGGACAGCCAACACTGAAGCTTTCTTT. The chain links TRBV21-1 to TRBJ1-1; TRBD1, the D gene given by the table, was not confirmed from the DNA. TRBV21-1 is noted as a pseudogene. The CDR3 is 14 amino acids.

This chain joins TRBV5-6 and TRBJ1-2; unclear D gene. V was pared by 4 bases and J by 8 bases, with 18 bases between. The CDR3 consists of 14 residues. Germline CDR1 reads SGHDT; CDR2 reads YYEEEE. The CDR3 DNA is TGTGCCAGCAGCAATCCCAGCCGGCGGGGAGGCTACACCTTC. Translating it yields CASSNPSRRGGYTF.

This CDR3 reads CASSLSLAGNEETQYF. CDR3 nucleotide sequence: TGCGCCAGCAGCTTGTCCCTAGCGGGGAATGAAGAGACCCAGTACTTC. The chain combines TRBV5-1 with TRBJ2-5; 9 bases match TRBD2. V shed 1 base and J 3 bases; nucleotides not matched to a gene: 7. The CDR3 totals 16 residues. The germline V gene has CDR1 SGHRS and CDR2 YFSETQ.

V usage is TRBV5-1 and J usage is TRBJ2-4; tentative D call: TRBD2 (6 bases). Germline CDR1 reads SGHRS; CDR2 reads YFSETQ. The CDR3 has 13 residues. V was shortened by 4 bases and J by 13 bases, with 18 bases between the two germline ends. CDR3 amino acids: CASSPRWEEEQYF. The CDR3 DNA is TGCGCCAGCAGCCCGCGTTGGGAGGAGGAGCAGTACTTC.

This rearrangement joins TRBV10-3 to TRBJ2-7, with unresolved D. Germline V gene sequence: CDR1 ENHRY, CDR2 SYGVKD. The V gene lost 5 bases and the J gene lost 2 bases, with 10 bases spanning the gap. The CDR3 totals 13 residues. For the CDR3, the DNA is TGTGCCATCAGTCCCGGCCGCGCCTACGAGCAGTACTTC. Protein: CAISPGRAYEQYF.

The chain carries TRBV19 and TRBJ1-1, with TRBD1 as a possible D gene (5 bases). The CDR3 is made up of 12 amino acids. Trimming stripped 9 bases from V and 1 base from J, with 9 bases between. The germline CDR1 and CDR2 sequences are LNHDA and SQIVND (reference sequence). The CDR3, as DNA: TGTGCCAGCGATCAGGGGAACACTGAAGCTTTCTTT. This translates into CASDQGNTEAFF.

For the CDR3, the DNA is TGCAGTGCTAGACCAGGACTAGGAGATGGCGGTGAGCAGTACTTC. Protein product: CSARPGLGDGGEQYF. This chain uses TRBV20-1 with TRBJ2-7; TRBD2 aligns across 7 bases. The CDR3 sequence is 15 residues long. With 2 bases clipped from V and 7 bases from J, the junction kept 14 bases outside the gene matches. The germline CDR1 and CDR2 sequences are DFQATT and SNEGSKA (reference sequence).

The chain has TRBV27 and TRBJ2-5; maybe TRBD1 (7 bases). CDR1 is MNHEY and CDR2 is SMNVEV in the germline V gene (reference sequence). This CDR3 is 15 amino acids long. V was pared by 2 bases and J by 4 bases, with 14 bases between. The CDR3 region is CASSLIQGTSETQYF. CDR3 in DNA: TGTGCCAGCAGTTTAATACAGGGGACTTCAGAGACCCAGTACTTC.

This CDR3 reads CASSIQGQGVADTQYF. The CDR3 bases are TGCGCCAGCAGCATTCAGGGGCAGGGTGTCGCCGATACGCAGTATTTT. V is TRBV5-1 and J is TRBJ2-3, with a weak D call TRBD1 (6 bases). Trimming left V 4 bases short and J 6 bases short, with 21 bases between. This CDR3 comprises 16 residues. The V gene's germline CDR1 is SGHRS and CDR2 YFSETQ.

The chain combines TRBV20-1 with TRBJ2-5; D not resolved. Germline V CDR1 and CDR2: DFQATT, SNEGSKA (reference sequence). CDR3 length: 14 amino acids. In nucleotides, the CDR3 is TGCAGCATGGCCGGGCTCCGGCTGGAAGAGACCCAGTACTTC. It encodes CSMAGLRLEETQYF.

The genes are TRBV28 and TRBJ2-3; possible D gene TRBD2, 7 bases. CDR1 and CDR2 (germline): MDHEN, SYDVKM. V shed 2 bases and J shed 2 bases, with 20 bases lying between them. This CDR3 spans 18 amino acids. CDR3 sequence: CASSLRGEGSWNTDTQYF. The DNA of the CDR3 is TGTGCCAGCAGTTTAAGGGGGGAGGGCTCTTGGAACACAGATACGCAGTATTTT.

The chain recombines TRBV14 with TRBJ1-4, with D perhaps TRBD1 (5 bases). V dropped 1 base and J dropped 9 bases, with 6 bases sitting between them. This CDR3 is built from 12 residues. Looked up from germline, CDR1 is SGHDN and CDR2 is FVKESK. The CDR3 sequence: CASSQGGKKLFF. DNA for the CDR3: TGTGCCAGCAGCCAAGGGGGCAAAAAACTGTTTTTT. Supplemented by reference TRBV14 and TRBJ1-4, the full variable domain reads EAGVTQFPSHSVIEKGQTVTLRCDPISGHDNLYWYRRVMGKEIKFLLHFVKESKQDESGMPNNRFLAERTGGTYSTLKVQPAELEDSGVYFCASSQGGKKLFFGSGTQLSVL.

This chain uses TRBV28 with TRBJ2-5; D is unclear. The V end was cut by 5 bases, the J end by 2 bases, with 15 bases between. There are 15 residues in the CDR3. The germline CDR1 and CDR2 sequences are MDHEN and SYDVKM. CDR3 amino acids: CASSIRFLLQETQYF. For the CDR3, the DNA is TGTGCCAGCAGTATCCGATTCCTCCTACAAGAGACCCAGTACTTC.

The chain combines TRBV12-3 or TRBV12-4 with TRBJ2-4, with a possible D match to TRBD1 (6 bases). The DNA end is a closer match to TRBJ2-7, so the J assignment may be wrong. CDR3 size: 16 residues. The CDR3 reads CASSGGHSIAIYEQYF. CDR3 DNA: TGTGCCAGCAGTGGGGGACATTCTATCGCGATCTACGAGCAGTACTTC.

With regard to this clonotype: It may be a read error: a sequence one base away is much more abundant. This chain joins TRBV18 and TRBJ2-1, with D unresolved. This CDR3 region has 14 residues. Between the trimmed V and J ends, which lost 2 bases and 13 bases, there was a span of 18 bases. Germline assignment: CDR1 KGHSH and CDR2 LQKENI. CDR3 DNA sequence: TGTGCCAGCTCACCAACGGGCTCCCAAGAGACCCAGTTCTTC. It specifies CASSPTGSQETQFF.

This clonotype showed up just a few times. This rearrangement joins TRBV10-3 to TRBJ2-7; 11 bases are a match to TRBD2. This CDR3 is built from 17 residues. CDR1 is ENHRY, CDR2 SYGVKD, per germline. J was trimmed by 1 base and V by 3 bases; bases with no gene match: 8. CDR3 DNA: TGTGCCATCAGTGAACCGGGACTAGCGGACATGTCCTACGAGCAGTACTTC. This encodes CAISEPGLADMSYEQYF.

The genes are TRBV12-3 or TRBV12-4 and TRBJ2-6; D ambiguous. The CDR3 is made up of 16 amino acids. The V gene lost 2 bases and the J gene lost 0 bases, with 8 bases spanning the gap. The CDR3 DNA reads TGTGCCAGCAGTTTATTCGGGTTCTCTGGGGCCAACGTCCTGACTTTC. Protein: CASSLFGFSGANVLTF.

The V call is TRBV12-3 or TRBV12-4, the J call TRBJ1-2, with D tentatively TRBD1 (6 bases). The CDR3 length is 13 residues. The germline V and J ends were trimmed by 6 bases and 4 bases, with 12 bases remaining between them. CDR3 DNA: TGTGCCAGCAGAGAACAGGGCCTCTATGGCTACACCTTC. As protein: CASREQGLYGYTF.

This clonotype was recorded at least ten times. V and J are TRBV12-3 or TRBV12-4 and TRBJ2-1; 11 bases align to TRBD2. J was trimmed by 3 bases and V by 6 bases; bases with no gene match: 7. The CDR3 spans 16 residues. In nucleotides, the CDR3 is TGTGCCAGCAGCTTGGGGGGGACTAGCGGCTACAATGAGCAGTTCTTC. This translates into CASSLGGTSGYNEQFF.

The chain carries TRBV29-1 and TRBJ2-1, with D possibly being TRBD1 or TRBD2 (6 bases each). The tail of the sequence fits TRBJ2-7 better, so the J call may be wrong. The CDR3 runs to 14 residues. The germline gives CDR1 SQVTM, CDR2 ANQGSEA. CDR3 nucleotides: TGCAGCGTTGAAGGGCTGCGGCGGGACAATGAGCAGTACTTC. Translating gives CSVEGLRRDNEQYF.

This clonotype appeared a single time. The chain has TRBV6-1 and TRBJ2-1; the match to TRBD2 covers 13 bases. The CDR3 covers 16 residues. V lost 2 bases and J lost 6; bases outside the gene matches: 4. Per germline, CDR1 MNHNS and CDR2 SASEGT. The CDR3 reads CASSETGTSGANEQFF. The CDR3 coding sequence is TGTGCCAGCAGTGAAACCGGGACTAGCGGGGCCAATGAGCAGTTCTTC.

The CDR3 bases are TGTGCCAGCAGCTCGGCTACTTGGGAGACCCAGTACTTC. Its protein is CASSSATWETQYF. This chain joins TRBV12-3 or TRBV12-4 and TRBJ2-7, with D uncertain. The J call may be in error: the DNA end matches TRBJ2-5 better. The CDR3 contains 13 residues.

CDR3 nucleotide sequence: TGTGCCAGCAGCCAAGAGGGACTAGCGGGCTACGAGCAGTACTTC. Its translation is CASSQEGLAGYEQYF. The rearrangement links TRBV3-1 to TRBJ2-7, with 12 nucleotides matching TRBD2. The germline V gene encodes CDR1 LGHDT and CDR2 YNNKEL (reference sequence). V lost 0 bases and J lost 3; bases outside the gene matches: 0. The CDR3 loop spans 15 amino acids.

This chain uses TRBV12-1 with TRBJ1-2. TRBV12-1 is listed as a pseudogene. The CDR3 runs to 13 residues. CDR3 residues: CASSTRRGYGYTF. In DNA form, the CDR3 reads TGTGCCAGCAGCACACGACGGGGCTATGGCTACACCTTC.

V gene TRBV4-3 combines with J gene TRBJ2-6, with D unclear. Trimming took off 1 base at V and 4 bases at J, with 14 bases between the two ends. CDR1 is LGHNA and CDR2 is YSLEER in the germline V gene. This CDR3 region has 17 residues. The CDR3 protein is CASSQGTGVQGANVLTF. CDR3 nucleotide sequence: TGCGCCAGCAGCCAAGGTACTGGGGTACAGGGGGCCAACGTCCTGACTTTC.

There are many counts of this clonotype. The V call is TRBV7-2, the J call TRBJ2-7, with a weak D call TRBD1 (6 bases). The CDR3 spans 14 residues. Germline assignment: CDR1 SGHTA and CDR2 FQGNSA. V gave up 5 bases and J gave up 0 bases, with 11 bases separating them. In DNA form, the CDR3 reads TGTGCCAGCAGCCTACAGGGTAACTCCTACGAGCAGTACTTC. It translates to CASSLQGNSYEQYF.

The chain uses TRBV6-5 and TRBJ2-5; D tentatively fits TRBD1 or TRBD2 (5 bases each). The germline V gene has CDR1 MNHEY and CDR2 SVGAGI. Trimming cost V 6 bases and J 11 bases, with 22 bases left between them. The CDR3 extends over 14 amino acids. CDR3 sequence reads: CASSSMGPSNEQYF. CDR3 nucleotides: TGTGCCAGCAGCAGTATGGGGCCTAGCAATGAGCAGTACTTC.